This T cell receptor (beta chain) was profiled in a study of cytomegalovirus exposure and HLA in healthy donors. Across the whole study: Approximately 85 million unique TCRs from HLA-typed donors made up an early data release. Points from the study as a whole: As a later analysis showed, a missense DCLRE1C variant was linked to trimming of TCR beta V- and J-genes.

These donors, healthy bone marrow donors, were studied. Germline CDR1 reads LGHNA; CDR2 reads YSLEER. The CDR3 runs to 16 residues. The trim removed 0 bases at V and 4 bases at J, leaving 7 bases unmatched. With respect to this clone: Its antigen is unidentified.

The PCR employed 60 Vbeta primers together with 13 Jbeta primers. Assay used: immunoSEQ multiplex PCR; TCRdb lists only in-frame clones, some missing. The table lists roughly 150,000 clones, around 83% of them singletons. Sequences were obtained from PBMCs. The V call is TRBV4-3, the J call TRBJ2-3, with 7 bases fitting TRBD2. The sequence was collected from a man in his thirties or forties in good health and CMV-seropositive. For the CDR3, the DNA is TGCGCCAGCAGCCAAGACTGGGGCGGGAGCGCAGATACGCAGTATTTT. This encodes CASSQDWGGSADTQYF.